Following are 18 T cell receptor beta chains from one sample sequenced in a study of cytomegalovirus exposure and HLA in healthy donors. The PCR had 60 Vbeta and 13 Jbeta primers. Profiled with immunoSEQ multiplex PCR; TCRdb holds only in-frame clones, not every one. The data show roughly 140,000 clones, with almost 80% seen just once and about 6.7% held by the top ten. The source material was PBMCs. The receptors here all came from a woman aged 40 to 50 in good health and CMV-seropositive.

The chain has TRBV19 and TRBJ1-2; 7 bases map to TRBD1. J was trimmed by 8 bases and V by 5 bases; bases with no gene match: 8. Per germline, CDR1 LNHDA and CDR2 SQIVND (reference sequence). The CDR3 has 13 amino acids. CDR3 nucleotide sequence: TGTGCCAGTAGTTTGGGACAGATGGGGGGCTACACCTTC. Its protein is CASSLGQMGGYTF.

The table lists this clone with a count of one. The chain employs TRBV2 and TRBJ1-1; 8 positions match TRBD1. From germline, CDR1 is SNHLY and CDR2 FYNNEI. The V segment lost 6 bases and the J segment 5 bases; nucleotides outside the gene matches: 5. CDR3 length: 13 residues. The CDR3 loop reads CASSYTGGTEAFF. DNA for the CDR3: TGTGCCAGCAGCTACACAGGGGGTACTGAAGCTTTCTTT.

The rearrangement uses TRBV5-6 and TRBJ2-5; 8 bases align to TRBD1. TRBJ2-7 explains the end of the DNA better; the J call may be wrong. This CDR3 region has 14 residues. Germline assignment: CDR1 SGHDT and CDR2 YYEEEE. Here the CDR3 DNA reads TGTGCCAGCAGTGGACAGGGAAGGACCTACGAGCAGTACTTC. Amino acid sequence: CASSGQGRTYEQYF.

The gene calls are TRBV7-9 and TRBJ1-1; no clear D gene. The V end was cut by 1 base, the J end by 4 bases, with 10 bases between. This CDR3 is built from 14 residues. Per the germline V gene, CDR1 is SEHNR and CDR2 is FQNEAQ (reference sequence). The CDR3, as DNA: TGTGCCAGCAGCTTAGAAGCGGTGACCACTGAAGCTTTCTTT. This gives the protein CASSLEAVTTEAFF.

The chain carries TRBV5-1 and TRBJ2-7; TRBD2 aligns across 9 bases. CDR3 length equals 15 residues. In germline, CDR1 is SGHRS, CDR2 YFSETQ. The ends lost 0 bases at V and 0 bases at J; junction bases unmatched: 1. CDR3 residues: CASSLASGDSYEQYF. In DNA form, the CDR3 reads TGCGCCAGCAGCTTGGCTAGCGGGGACTCCTACGAGCAGTACTTC.

This clone was seen only a few times. The chain couples TRBV9 to TRBJ1-2; 9 positions agree with TRBD1. Per germline, CDR1 SGDLS and CDR2 YYNGEE. This CDR3 has 14 residues. V was clipped by 3 bases and J by 7 bases; unmatched bases: 7. CDR3: CASSGDRVFSGYTF. The CDR3 nucleotides are TGTGCCAGCAGCGGGGACAGGGTTTTCTCTGGCTACACCTTC.

The V gene is TRBV2, the J gene TRBJ1-4; D may be TRBD1 (6 bases). With 6 bases removed from V and 1 base from J, the gap between germline ends came to 6 bases. The germline gives CDR1 SNHLY, CDR2 FYNNEI. There are 13 residues in the CDR3. DNA of the CDR3: TGTGCCAGCAGCAGGGGAACTAATGAAAAACTGTTTTTT. This sequence encodes CASSRGTNEKLFF.

The chain carries TRBV5-1 and TRBJ1-1; 12 bases align to TRBD1. Germline-derived CDR1 and CDR2 are SGHRS and YFSETQ. Trimming at V came to 4 bases and at J to 10 bases, leaving 11 bases not matched to a gene. The CDR3 sequence is 15 residues long. This CDR3 is CASSPTPGQGAGAFF. CDR3 sequence (DNA): TGCGCCAGCAGCCCAACGCCGGGACAGGGGGCGGGAGCTTTCTTT.

The CDR3 spells CASSRGDSRTPLHF. In DNA, the CDR3 is TGTGCCAGCAGTAGGGGGGACAGCCGTACACCCCTCCACTTT. The V gene is TRBV6-6, the J gene TRBJ1-6; the match to TRBD1 covers 7 bases. CDR1 is MNHNY, CDR2 SVGAGI, per germline (reference sequence). CDR3 length equals 14 residues. The V gene end was trimmed by 5 bases and the J gene end by 11 bases; junction bases not matched to a gene: 9.

The CDR3 DNA is TGTGCCAGCAGTTTGCAGGGGAGAGGGTTCTACGAGCAGTACTTC. Its translation: CASSLQGRGFYEQYF. The chain has TRBV27 and TRBJ2-7; D might be TRBD1 (6 bases). Germline loops: CDR1 MNHEY, CDR2 SMNVEV (reference sequence). The CDR3 spans 15 residues. The V end lost 3 bases, the J end lost 3 bases, and 15 bases lay between the germline ends.

The CDR3 bases are TGTGCCAGCAGCCGAGACAGCAACACTGAAGCTTTCTTT. Its protein product is CASSRDSNTEAFF. V is TRBV7-6 and J is TRBJ1-1, with a possible D match to TRBD1 (5 bases). CDR1 is SGHVS, CDR2 FNYEAQ, per germline. V was shortened by 5 bases and J by 2 bases, with 9 bases between the two germline ends. This CDR3 spans 13 amino acids.

The rearrangement joins TRBV4-1 to TRBJ1-2; D may be TRBD1 (5 bases). V was clipped by 3 bases and J by 3 bases, with 11 bases between them. Germline CDR1 is MGHRA and CDR2 is YSYEKL. The CDR3 runs to 14 residues. CDR3 DNA: TGCGCCAGCAGCCATGATGGGGCATACTATGGCTACACCTTC. Translation: CASSHDGAYYGYTF.

The chain carries TRBV5-4 and TRBJ2-3, with 8 nucleotides matching TRBD2. The CDR3 has 16 residues. V shed 4 bases and J 3 bases; nucleotides not matched to a gene: 10. Germline-derived CDR1 and CDR2 are SGHNT and YYREEE (reference sequence). The CDR3 coding sequence is TGTGCCAGCAGCCGGGATACTAGCGGCCTAACAGATACGCAGTATTTT. Translated, it gives CASSRDTSGLTDTQYF.

The chain carries TRBV10-3 and TRBJ1-1, with D possibly matching TRBD1 (5 bases). The V gene lost 4 bases and the J gene lost 10 bases, with 19 bases spanning the gap. CDR1 and CDR2 (germline): ENHRY, SYGVKD. The CDR3 runs to 14 residues. CDR3 in amino acids: CAISVGGGLQGAFF. CDR3 DNA sequence: TGTGCCATCAGTGTGGGGGGAGGCCTTCAGGGAGCTTTCTTT.

This clone occurred a few times. The genes are TRBV2 and TRBJ2-5; 8 bases are shared with TRBD2. Unmatched junction bases numbered 16, after V lost 5 bases and J lost 5 bases. Germline V gene sequence: CDR1 SNHLY, CDR2 FYNNEI. CDR3 size: 17 residues. The CDR3 protein is CASSPLIGGAGGETQYF. CDR3 nucleotide sequence: TGTGCCAGCAGTCCTCTTATCGGGGGGGCCGGTGGGGAGACCCAGTACTTC.

The V call is TRBV6-5, the J call TRBJ1-1, with 11 bases matching TRBD1. The germline V gene encodes CDR1 MNHEY and CDR2 SVGAGI. This CDR3 contains 14 residues. V lost 5 bases to trimming and J lost 4 bases; unmatched junction nucleotides: 3. The CDR3 protein is CASSEGTGGTEAFF. The CDR3 bases are TGTGCCAGCAGTGAAGGGACAGGGGGCACTGAAGCTTTCTTT.

This chain connects TRBV28 to TRBJ1-1; TRBD1 might be the D (6 bases). CDR1 is MDHEN, CDR2 SYDVKM, per germline. The CDR3 runs to 15 residues. Trimming took 6 bases from V and 0 from J, leaving 14 bases between them. CDR3 nucleotides: TGTGCCAGCAGCTTACTACAGGGCATGAACACTGAAGCTTTCTTT. As protein: CASSLLQGMNTEAFF.

This sequence joins TRBV6-5 and TRBJ2-7; maybe TRBD2 (6 bases). Trimming took off 7 bases at V and 6 bases at J, with 19 bases between the two ends. Germline V CDR1 and CDR2: MNHEY, SVGAGI. The CDR3 is 14 amino acids. The CDR3 nucleotides read TGTGCCAGCAACCCCCTCGGACGGGGAGGCGAGCAGTACTTC. It encodes CASNPLGRGGEQYF.